This TCR beta chain is from a study of CD8 T cells in Susac syndrome. From blood CD8+ and CD4+ T cells, TCR beta sequences were generated. Bulk CD8+ and CD4+ cells came from magnetic negative isolation; CD8+ TEMRA by FACS. Random-hexamer reverse transcription was applied to about 0.5 to 1 ug RNA. Coverage of TCR beta CDR3 amplification by immunoSEQ multiplex PCR extended to 54 Vbeta and 13 Jbeta. TCRdb re-derived calls from the immunoSEQ multiplex PCR reads in MiXCR, one entry per CDR3 protein. The sample carries 150,000 to 250,000 distinct CDR3 sequences, roughly 95% recorded once. Germline values: CDR1 MNHEY, CDR2 SMNVEV (reference sequence). V lost 3 bases to trimming and J lost 2 bases, with 9 bases between them. The CDR3 sequence is 14 residues long.

This chain uses TRBV27 with TRBJ2-3; D is uncertain. The sequencing input was CD4+ T cells from PBMCs. This clonotype originated in a human donor with multiple sclerosis. CDR3 DNA: TGTGCCAGCAGTTTCAACCGAAACACAGATACGCAGTATTTT. Protein product: CASSFNRNTDTQYF.